What follows describes a single T cell receptor (beta chain). As yet, its antigen is unknown. Clones were sequenced by immunoSEQ multiplex PCR, and TCRdb holds only the in-frame ones, with some missing. The sample has tens of thousands of clones, 86% seen once. This sample stems from a study of T cell responses to AZD1222 COVID-19 vaccine. Study-wide results and limits: Across spike, vaccine-associated CD4 TCRs were found, dominant at 160-218 and 743-854.

CDR1 is MDHEN and CDR2 is SYDVKM in the germline V gene. The length of the CDR3 is 13 residues. Trimming pared 5 bases from V and 8 bases from J, leaving 10 bases between. The TCR originated in an adult in good health. The source was peripheral blood, collected on day 0 of AZD1222 vaccination. The chain uses TRBV28 and TRBJ1-6; D not resolved. This CDR3 reads CASSPTRDSPLHF. The DNA for the CDR3 is TGTGCCAGCAGTCCGACCAGAGATTCACCCCTCCACTTT.